This is a list of T cell receptor beta chains from one sample in a study of OX40 agonist ivuxolimab in advanced cancers. TCRdb keeps only in-frame clones here, not all; method: immunoSEQ multiplex PCR. This table holds around 100,000 clones, around nine tenths found once. Here the sequenced sample was CD4+ or CD8+ T cells sorted from blood, taken in a trial of the OX40 agonist ivuxolimab. The receptors come from an adult with an advanced solid tumor such as melanoma, head and neck, liver or kidney cancer. Each CDR3 is given with its conserved first and last residue. The order of the fields is J gene, D gene, V gene, clone size, CDR3 protein, CDR3 DNA. D genes are given only for firm matches. Clone size appears in some rows only: once, few, many, or a class for an expanded clone.

TRBJ2-4 | TRBD2 | TRBV2 | . | CARGGVAGGSHIQYF | TGTGCCCGCGGGGGGGTAGCGGGAGGGTCGCACATTCAGTACTTC
TRBJ1-5 | . | TRBV2 | once | CASSEGIPNQPQHF | TGTGCCAGCAGTGAAGGGATCCCCAATCAGCCCCAGCATTTT
TRBJ2-1 | . | TRBV19 | few | CASSTYGEQFF | TGTGCCAGTAGTACATACGGCGAGCAGTTCTTC
TRBJ2-3 | TRBD2 | TRBV10-2 | . | CASRGLADTDTQYF | TGCGCCAGCAGAGGACTAGCGGACACAGATACGCAGTATTTT
TRBJ2-3 | . | TRBV6-1 | . | CASSEFAGNDRTDTQYF | TGTGCCAGCAGTGAATTCGCGGGGAACGACCGCACAGATACGCAGTATTTT
TRBJ2-7 | TRBD2 | TRBV4-3 | few | CASSQEMSRSGRYEQYF | TGCGCCAGCAGCCAAGAAATGAGTCGAAGCGGGAGGTACGAGCAGTACTTC
TRBJ2-7 | . | TRBV6-1 | . | CASSEMGEFYEQYF | TGTGCCAGCAGTGAAATGGGGGAATTCTACGAGCAGTACTTC
TRBJ2-7 | . | TRBV10-2 | . | CASSLGPNYEQYF | TGCGCCAGCTCCTTGGGACCAAACTACGAGCAGTACTTC
TRBJ1-1 | . | TRBV5-4 | . | CASSLGVWGGTEAFF | TGTGCCAGCAGCTTGGGTGTGTGGGGGGGCACTGAAGCTTTCTTT
TRBJ1-2 | . | TRBV5-1 | . | CASSSGTPDYGYTF | TGCGCCAGCAGCTCCGGGACGCCGGACTATGGCTACACCTTC
TRBJ2-2 | TRBD2 | TRBV5-1 | once | CASSSYGRRNTGELFF | TGCGCCAGCAGCTCGTACGGGAGGAGAAACACCGGGGAGCTGTTTTTT
TRBJ2-7 | . | TRBV5-1 | . | CASSSTSGVGYEQYF | TGCGCCAGCTCTTCAACCTCCGGGGTAGGCTACGAGCAGTACTTC
TRBJ1-2 | TRBD1 | TRBV6-6 | . | CASSSGGQGRGYTF | TGTGCCAGCAGCTCCGGTGGACAGGGGAGAGGCTACACCTTC
TRBJ2-3 | . | TRBV4-1 | . | CASSQDRGFTDTQYF | TGCGCCAGCAGCCAAGATAGGGGTTTCACAGATACGCAGTATTTT
TRBJ2-3 | . | TRBV19 | once | CASSRAFVSDTQYF | TGTGCCAGTAGCCGGGCTTTCGTGTCAGATACGCAGTATTTT
TRBJ1-2 | . | TRBV7-8 | . | CASSLGPENYGYTF | TGTGCCAGCAGCTTAGGCCCAGAAAACTATGGCTACACCTTC
TRBJ2-1 | . | TRBV7-3 | . | CASSLTHGGYNEQFF | TGTGCCAGCAGCTTAACCCATGGGGGATACAATGAGCAGTTCTTC
TRBJ1-1 | . | TRBV28 | . | CASSFALGTEAFF | TGTGCCAGCAGTTTCGCTTTGGGCACTGAAGCTTTCTTT
TRBJ2-5 | . | TRBV27 | . | CASSFHQETQYF | TGTGCCAGCAGCTTTCACCAAGAGACCCAGTACTTC
TRBJ2-1 | TRBD2 | TRBV18 | . | CASSPRTSGSSYNEQFF | TGTGCCAGCTCACCCAGGACTAGCGGCAGCTCCTACAATGAGCAGTTCTTC
TRBJ2-5 | TRBD2 | TRBV19 | . | CASSTLAGGGETQYF | TGTGCCAGTAGTACCCTAGCGGGAGGTGGTGAGACCCAGTACTTC
TRBJ2-3 | . | TRBV6-5 | . | CASSLKAGTDTQYF | TGTGCCAGCAGTCTAAAGGCAGGAACAGATACGCAGTATTTT
TRBJ2-1 | TRBD2 | TRBV7-2 | . | CASSWKAGGQGEQFF | TGTGCCAGCAGCTGGAAAGCGGGAGGGCAGGGTGAGCAGTTCTTC
TRBJ1-2 | TRBD1 | TRBV25-1 | . | CASSPGQGVFGYTF | TGTGCCAGCAGCCCGGGACAGGGGGTATTTGGCTACACCTTC
TRBJ1-1 | . | TRBV2 | few | CASSADWGEAFF | TGTGCCAGCAGTGCAGATTGGGGAGAAGCTTTCTTT
TRBJ2-5 | TRBD2 | TRBV2 | . | CASSIGLAGKETQYF | TGTGCCAGCAGTATCGGACTAGCGGGAAAAGAGACCCAGTACTTC
TRBJ2-2 | TRBD2 | TRBV19 | . | CASSNPSGANTGELFF | TGTGCCAGTAGCAACCCCAGCGGGGCGAACACCGGGGAGCTGTTTTTT
TRBJ2-7 | . | TRBV28 | . | CASSIGGVESYEQYF | TGTGCCAGCAGCATCGGCGGGGTAGAATCTTACGAGCAGTACTTC
TRBJ2-6 | TRBD1 | TRBV11-2 | once | CASSLRDRGLGANVLTF | TGTGCCAGCAGCCTCCGGGACAGGGGGCTCGGGGCCAACGTCCTGACTTTC
TRBJ1-1 | . | TRBV2 | . | CASRNTGTTEAFF | TGTGCCAGCAGGAACACAGGGACCACTGAAGCTTTCTTT
TRBJ2-3 | . | TRBV4-1 | few | CASSQAPTSTDTQYF | TGCGCCAGCAGCCAAGCGCCGACTAGCACAGATACGCAGTATTTT
TRBJ2-2 | . | TRBV18 | . | CASSPPITTGELFF | TGTGCCAGCTCACCACCGATAACAACCGGGGAGCTGTTTTTT
TRBJ2-3 | TRBD2 | TRBV19 | . | CASSPEGLADSTDTQYF | TGTGCCAGTAGTCCGGAAGGACTAGCGGATAGCACAGATACGCAGTATTTT
TRBJ2-6 | . | TRBV5-1 | . | CASSLEGAGANVLTF | TGCGCCAGCAGCTTGGAAGGCGCTGGGGCCAACGTCCTGACTTTC
TRBJ1-1 | . | TRBV28 | . | CASSLLGVNTEAFF | TGTGCCAGCAGTCTTTTAGGGGTGAACACTGAAGCTTTCTTT
TRBJ1-2 | . | TRBV5-4 | . | CASSSDRTINYGYTF | TGTGCCAGCAGCTCCGACAGGACCATAAACTATGGCTACACCTTC
TRBJ2-7 | . | TRBV11-3 | . | CASSLEGPYEQYF | TGTGCCAGCAGCTTAGAAGGCCCCTACGAGCAGTACTTC
TRBJ1-1 | . | TRBV6-1 | . | CASSEAPGGLTEAFF | TGTGCCAGCAGTGAAGCCCCCGGAGGTCTCACTGAAGCTTTCTTT
TRBJ2-2 | . | TRBV9 | . | CASSVGHQNTGELFF | TGTGCCAGCAGCGTGGGACACCAGAACACCGGGGAGCTGTTTTTT
TRBJ2-7 | . | TRBV18 | . | CASSPPPGWAYEQYF | TGTGCCAGCTCACCACCTCCCGGGTGGGCCTACGAGCAGTACTTC
TRBJ2-7 | TRBD1 | TRBV5-1 | . | CASSLVGQASSEQYF | TGCGCCAGCAGCTTGGTAGGACAGGCCTCGTCTGAGCAGTACTTC
TRBJ1-4 | . | TRBV5-1 | . | CASSLEAATNEKLFF | TGCGCCAGCAGCTTGGAGGCTGCAACTAATGAAAAACTGTTTTTT
TRBJ2-1 | TRBD2 | TRBV7-9 | . | CASSSELGLAGGVEQFF | TGTGCCAGCAGCTCAGAACTGGGACTAGCGGGAGGGGTTGAGCAGTTCTTC
TRBJ2-5 | . | TRBV27 | . | CASSPQLWGETQYF | TGTGCCAGCAGTCCACAACTTTGGGGAGAGACCCAGTACTTC
TRBJ2-7 | . | TRBV15 | . | CATSRGLHYEQYF | TGTGCCACCAGCAGAGGTCTCCACTACGAGCAGTACTTC
TRBJ2-7 | . | TRBV5-4 | once | CASSPDRSFGEQYF | TGTGCCAGCAGCCCCGACAGGTCCTTCGGCGAGCAGTACTTC
TRBJ2-7 | TRBD2 | TRBV5-1 | . | CASTKEASGRYEQYF | TGCGCCAGCACCAAGGAGGCTAGCGGGAGGTACGAGCAGTACTTC
TRBJ1-5 | TRBD1 | TRBV28 | . | CASSPVTGGNQPQHF | TGTGCCAGCAGTCCCGTAACAGGGGGCAATCAGCCCCAGCATTTT